This paragraph reports one T cell receptor (beta chain). No cognate antigen has been identified for it. No base qualities exist here, and no much larger clone lies one base off it. This specimen comes from a study of shared clonotypes between healthy human individuals (dated by TCRdb to 2020 to 2021). In terms of the full investigation: A couple of women and a few men aged 18 to 49 years were included in the cohort. Per donor, leukapheresis produced somewhere between about 0.94 and 9.5 billion PBMCs. The study deeply sequenced blood TCR repertoires of about 5 healthy adults to estimate repertoire size and the extent of clonotype sharing between individuals. Different laboratories and diverse techniques were used to prepare libraries and sequence TCR repertoires, to increase sequencing depth and limit assay-specific biases. For each donor, CD4 naive and CD4 memory were each given three plates, CD8 naive was given two plates, and CD8 memory was given one plate. Findings and caveats that apply to the study as a whole: Naive subsets generally had larger estimated clonotype richness than memory subsets did. Rarefaction of sorted-subset datasets indicated incomplete sequencing despite the large sequencing depth. Roughly 5% of naive CD4, around 4% of naive CD8, approximately 2% of memory CD4, and 0.4% of memory CD8 clonotypes were shared across a handful of donors. The genetic and exposure-history diversity represented was limited by the small number of donors. Compared with non-shared clonotypes, clonotypes shared by all four sorted-subset donors had higher generation probabilities. Sampling was limited to blood, and TCR repertoires in tissue likely differ from TCR repertoires in blood. Pairwise subsampling indicated that sequencing depth was expected to affect the degree of clonotype sharing among donors.

Healthy HIV-negative adults with no recently reported acute infections or vaccinations were included as donors. Every donor was a Caucasian adult residing in Nashville, Tennessee, USA. CD4+ T cells were enriched by magnetic negative selection, after which naive cells were positively selected on CD45RA and the negative fraction was taken as the memory subset. Blood was obtained by leukapheresis, after which PBMCs were separated by Ficoll-Histopaque density gradient centrifugation and cryopreserved in liquid nitrogen vapor phase. Analytical flow cytometry was used to check the purity and quantity of each magnetically sorted T cell population. Genomic DNA was isolated from every sorted fraction and measured by UV absorbance on a Nanodrop 2000c. There are 13 amino acids in the CDR3, from cysteine to phenylalanine inclusive. Of all the DNA, just the CDR3 is kept, 39 bases in frame from base 1. V and J are truncated by 7 bases and 7 bases respectively, leaving an intervening sequence of 20 bases. The germline V gene yields SQVTM for CDR1 and ANQGSEA for CDR2.

Using the deep immunoSEQ assay, TCR CDR3 regions were amplified from genomic DNA by multiplex PCR. For each cell subset, the extracted genomic DNA was distributed evenly across all wells of several immunoSEQ 96-well plates, and each plate served as one replicate. For sorted subsets, roughly 0.2 ug genomic DNA, equal to 30,000 to 35,000 T cell genomes, was loaded into each replicate PCR. Purified libraries were quantified with a Qubit 3.0 fluorometer, sized on a Bioanalyzer 2100, and re-quantified with the KAPA Library Quantification kit. Each immunoSEQ 96-well plate was sequenced on its own single-read 150-cycle Illumina NextSeq 550 flow cell. The published analysis was carried out like this. Because the immunoSEQ output included only junctional sequences and no quality scores, the filtering could not be the same as the filtering used for full-length reads. Sequences were annotated with PyIR, a Python wrapper for IgBLAST v1.9, and V/J genes and CDR3 were assigned using IMGT germline references. Reads with weak V/J assignments (E-value above 1e-6), missing CDR3, stop codons, out-of-frame junctions, or ambiguous translated residues were removed. V3J clonotypes were defined by identical inferred V gene, J gene, and CDR3 amino acid sequence. The percentage overlap between two repertoires was calculated by dividing the number of shared unique clonotypes by the size of the smaller repertoire. Three approaches were used to assess repertoire richness: RTK rarefaction, the Chao1 estimator, and Recon v2.1 estimates of unobserved clonotypes. For all TCRbeta clonotypes obtained by the gDNA method from a few donors, generation probabilities were computed with OLGA. Imported from immuneACCESS, the table was reduced by TCRdb to in-frame sequences with V and J called. These copies leave out some clones; in studies compared against another copy, an unresolved V gene accounts for under half, and the cause of the remainder is not known. The V and J calls and clone size come from that table; D and trimming were worked out from the DNA. This sample comprises some 2.4 million clones, 90% to 95% of them detected only once. The ten most abundant clones make up about 0.39% of the sample.

The chain is made from TRBV29-1 and TRBJ2-7; TRBD1 might be the D gene, on 5 matching bases. The source of this sequence is a man between 18 and 29 years old in good health. Some clones in this sample may be carry-over from other donors' samples. What was sequenced was naive CD4+ T cells from PBMCs. The cell subset or site label corresponds to: CD45RA+ positively selected. At the DNA level, the sequence is TGCAGCGCCGCCCCTCCAGGGCTGGGGGAGCAGTACTTC. This codes for CSAAPPGLGEQYF.